Following are 9 T cell receptor beta chains from one sample sequenced in a study of blood T cell repertoires in COVID-19. TCRdb's table, derived via immunoSEQ multiplex PCR, lists solely in-frame clones and lacks some. The profile shows 250,000 to 300,000 clones, roughly nine tenths of them singletons. The material sequenced was PBMCs or T cells enriched from blood (not recorded which). Source of these receptors: a woman aged 40 to 49 who had recovered from COVID-19.

The V gene is TRBV12-5, the J gene TRBJ1-5; D may be TRBD1 (6 bases). The CDR3 is 13 amino acids. V was pared by 5 bases and J by 5 bases, with 10 bases between. Germline CDR1 is LGHNT and CDR2 is FRNRAP. The CDR3 loop reads CASGRDTYQPQHF. In DNA form, the CDR3 reads TGTGCTAGTGGTCGGGACACCTATCAGCCCCAGCATTTT.

In its sample, this clone was seen once. V and J are TRBV9 and TRBJ2-7; 12 bases are shared with TRBD2. The J segment lost 3 bases and the V segment lost 2 bases, leaving 12 bases of the junction unmatched. The germline CDR1 and CDR2 sequences are SGDLS and YYNGEE. This CDR3 is built from 18 residues. The DNA of the CDR3 is TGTGCCAGCAGCGTTGGGACTAGCGGGCCGGGTGAGGGCTACGAGCAGTACTTC. Translating it yields CASSVGTSGPGEGYEQYF.

The rearrangement uses TRBV5-6 and TRBJ1-2; 7 bases are shared with TRBD1. Germline V gene lookup returns CDR1 SGHDT and CDR2 YYEEEE. With 4 bases clipped from V and 2 bases from J, the junction kept 5 bases outside the gene matches. The CDR3 covers 14 residues. The CDR3 is CASSRKTGNYGYTF. CDR3 nucleotides: TGTGCCAGCAGCCGAAAGACAGGGAACTATGGCTACACCTTC.

This chain links TRBV5-1 with TRBJ2-1; D is possibly TRBD1 (6 bases). V shed 2 bases and J shed 4 bases, with 22 bases lying between them. The CDR3 has 18 residues. Germline CDR1 and CDR2: SGHRS and YFSETQ. This chain's CDR3 is CASSFIPGTLPPYNEQFF. DNA of the CDR3: TGCGCCAGCAGCTTCATTCCCGGGACACTACCGCCGTACAATGAGCAGTTCTTC.

The genes are TRBV27 and TRBJ1-2; the D gene is possibly TRBD1 (5 bases). The length of the CDR3 is 16 residues. Germline V gene data show CDR1 as MNHEY and CDR2 as SMNVEV (reference sequence). V was pared by 5 bases and J by 4 bases, with 20 bases between. The CDR3 is CASSDDSTRRLYGYTF. The CDR3 nucleotides are TGTGCCAGCAGTGACGACAGTACGAGAAGACTCTATGGCTACACCTTC.

The chain links TRBV3-1 (or the pseudogene TRBV3-2) to TRBJ1-2; TRBD1 matches at 8 bases. Germline-derived CDR1 and CDR2 are LGHDT and YNNKEL (reference sequence). This CDR3 region has 15 residues. The junction had 13 bases not matched to a gene; V was cut back by 4 bases and J by 9 bases. The CDR3 DNA sequence: TGTGCCAGCAGCCTCGGTGGGGCAGGGGGCCCTCGCTACACCTTC. Protein: CASSLGGAGGPRYTF.

A word on this clone: The same CDR3 arises from other DNA sequences in this sample as well. The chain recombines TRBV10-1 with TRBJ1-2; 7 nucleotides line up with TRBD1. The germline CDR1 and CDR2 sequences are WNHNN and SYGVQD (reference sequence). CDR3 length: 13 amino acids. V lost 0 bases, J lost 7 bases, and 2 bases stayed unmatched. The CDR3 protein is CASSESRQGGYTF. CDR3 DNA sequence: TGCGCCAGCAGTGAGTCTCGACAGGGTGGCTACACCTTC.

V and J are TRBV7-3 and TRBJ2-2, with 9 positions matching TRBD1. V lost 5 bases to trimming and J lost 7 bases; unmatched junction nucleotides: 5. The CDR3 contains 14 residues. In germline, CDR1 is SGHTA, CDR2 FQGTGA. The CDR3 nucleotides read TGTGCCAGCAGCCCACAGGGGGCAGGCGGGGAGCTGTTTTTT. It codes for CASSPQGAGGELFF.

The chain is built from TRBV5-4 and TRBJ1-2; D unclear. This CDR3 has 18 residues. Germline CDR1 is SGHNT and CDR2 is YYREEE (reference sequence). V was trimmed by 3 bases and J by 1 base, leaving 22 bases between them. The CDR3 nucleotides read TGTGCCAGCAGCTCCCGGTCGGGTCCGGAGACCTATAACTATGGCTACACCTTC. Protein: CASSSRSGPETYNYGYTF.